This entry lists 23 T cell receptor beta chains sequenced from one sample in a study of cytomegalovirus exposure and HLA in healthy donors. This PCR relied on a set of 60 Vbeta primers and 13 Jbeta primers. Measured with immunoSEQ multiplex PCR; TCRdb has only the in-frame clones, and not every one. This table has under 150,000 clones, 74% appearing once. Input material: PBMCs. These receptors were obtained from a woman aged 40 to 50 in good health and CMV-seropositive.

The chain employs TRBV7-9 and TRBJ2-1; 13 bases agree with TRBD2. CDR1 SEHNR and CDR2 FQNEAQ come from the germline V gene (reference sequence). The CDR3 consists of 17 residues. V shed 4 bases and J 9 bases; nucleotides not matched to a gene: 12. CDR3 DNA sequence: TGTGCCAGCAGCTCCCGAGAGGGACTAGCGGGGCTACCTGAGCAGTTCTTC. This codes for CASSSREGLAGLPEQFF.

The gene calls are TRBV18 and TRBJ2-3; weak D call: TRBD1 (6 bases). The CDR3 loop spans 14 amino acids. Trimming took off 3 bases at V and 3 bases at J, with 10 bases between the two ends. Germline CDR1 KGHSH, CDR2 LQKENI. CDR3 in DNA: TGTGCCAGCTCACCGGACAGTACTACAGATACGCAGTATTTT. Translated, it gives CASSPDSTTDTQYF.

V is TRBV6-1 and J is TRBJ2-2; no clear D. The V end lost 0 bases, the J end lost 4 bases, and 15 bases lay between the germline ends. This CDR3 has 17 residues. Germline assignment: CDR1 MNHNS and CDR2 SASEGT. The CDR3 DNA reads TGTGCCAGCAGTGAAGCGCGAATAGCCTCCCTCACCGGGGAGCTGTTTTTT. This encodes CASSEARIASLTGELFF.

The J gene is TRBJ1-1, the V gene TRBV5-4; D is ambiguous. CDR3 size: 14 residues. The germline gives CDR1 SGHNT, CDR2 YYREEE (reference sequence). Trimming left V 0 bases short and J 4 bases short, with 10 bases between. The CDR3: CASSLDRRSTEAFF. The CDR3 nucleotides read TGTGCCAGCAGCTTGGATCGGCGGAGCACTGAAGCTTTCTTT.

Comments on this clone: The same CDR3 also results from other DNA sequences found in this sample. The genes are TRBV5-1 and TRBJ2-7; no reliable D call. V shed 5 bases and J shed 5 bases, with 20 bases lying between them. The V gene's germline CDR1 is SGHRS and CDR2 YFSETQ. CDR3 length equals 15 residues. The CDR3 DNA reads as TGCGCCAGCAGTTCCAGTCCGACTTCAAGTCACGAGCAGTACTTC. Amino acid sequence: CASSSSPTSSHEQYF.

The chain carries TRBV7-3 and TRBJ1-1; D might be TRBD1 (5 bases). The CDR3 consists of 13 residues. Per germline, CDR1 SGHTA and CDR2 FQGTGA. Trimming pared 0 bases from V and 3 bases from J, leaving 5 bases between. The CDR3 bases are TGTGCCAGCAGCTTAACCAGGGACACTGAAGCTTTCTTT. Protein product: CASSLTRDTEAFF.

CDR3 protein: CAWTSGFLDTQYF. The CDR3 bases are TGTGCCTGGACTAGCGGGTTCCTGGATACGCAGTATTTT. This chain connects TRBV30 to TRBJ2-3; 8 bases fit TRBD2. The CDR3 is 13 amino acids. The J segment lost 6 bases and the V segment lost 4 bases, leaving 6 bases of the junction unmatched. The germline V gene encodes CDR1 GTSNPN and CDR2 SVGIG (reference sequence).

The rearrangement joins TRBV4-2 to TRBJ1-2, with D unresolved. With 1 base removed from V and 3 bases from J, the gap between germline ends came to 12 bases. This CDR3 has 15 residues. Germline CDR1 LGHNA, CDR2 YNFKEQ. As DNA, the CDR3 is TGTGCCAGCAGCCAAGGTCGTAGGGAGGACTATGGCTACACCTTC. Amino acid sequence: CASSQGRREDYGYTF.

The CDR3 reads CASSLAGAILGYTF. As DNA, the CDR3 is TGTGCCAGCAGTTTAGCAGGGGCGATCCTGGGCTACACCTTC. The chain combines TRBV28 with TRBJ1-2, with D possibly TRBD1 on 6 matching bases. V lost 2 bases and J 8 bases, leaving 15 bases between the germline ends. There are 14 residues in the CDR3. Germline V gene sequence: CDR1 MDHEN, CDR2 SYDVKM.

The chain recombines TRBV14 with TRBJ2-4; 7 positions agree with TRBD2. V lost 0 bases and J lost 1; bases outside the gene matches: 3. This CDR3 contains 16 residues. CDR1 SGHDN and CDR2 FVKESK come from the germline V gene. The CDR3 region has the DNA TGTGCCAGCAGCCAAGAGGTGGGGGGGGCCAAAAACATTCAGTACTTC. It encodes CASSQEVGGAKNIQYF.

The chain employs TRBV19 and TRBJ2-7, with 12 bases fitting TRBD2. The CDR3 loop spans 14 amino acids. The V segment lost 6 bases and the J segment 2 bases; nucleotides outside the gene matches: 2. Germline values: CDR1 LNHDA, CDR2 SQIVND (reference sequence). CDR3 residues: CASSRLAGAYEQYF. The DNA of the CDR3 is TGTGCCAGTAGCAGACTAGCGGGGGCCTACGAGCAGTACTTC.

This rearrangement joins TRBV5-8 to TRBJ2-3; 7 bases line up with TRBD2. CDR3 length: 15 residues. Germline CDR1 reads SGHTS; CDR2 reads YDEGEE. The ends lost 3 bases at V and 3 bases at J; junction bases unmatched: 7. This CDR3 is CASSWGGLRTDTQYF. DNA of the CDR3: TGTGCCAGCAGCTGGGGGGGACTGCGAACAGATACGCAGTATTTT.

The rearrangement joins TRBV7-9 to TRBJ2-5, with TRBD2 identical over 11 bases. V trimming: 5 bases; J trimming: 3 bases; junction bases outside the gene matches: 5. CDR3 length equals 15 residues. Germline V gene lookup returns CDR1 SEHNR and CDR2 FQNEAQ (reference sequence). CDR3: CASSTKLAGEETQYF. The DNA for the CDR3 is TGTGCCAGCAGCACCAAACTAGCGGGAGAAGAGACCCAGTACTTC.

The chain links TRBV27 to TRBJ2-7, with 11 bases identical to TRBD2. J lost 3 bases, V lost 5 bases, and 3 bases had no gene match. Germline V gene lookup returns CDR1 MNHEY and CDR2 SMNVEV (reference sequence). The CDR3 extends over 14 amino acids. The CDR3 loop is CASSTGTSGYEQYF. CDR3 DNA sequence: TGTGCCAGCAGTACCGGGACTAGCGGCTACGAGCAGTACTTC.

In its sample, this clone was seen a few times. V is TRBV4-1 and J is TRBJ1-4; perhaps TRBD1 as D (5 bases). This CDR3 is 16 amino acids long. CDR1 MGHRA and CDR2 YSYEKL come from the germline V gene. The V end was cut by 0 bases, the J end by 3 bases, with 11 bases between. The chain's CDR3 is CASSQDLWTPNEKLFF. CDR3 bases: TGCGCCAGCAGCCAAGATCTATGGACACCTAATGAAAAACTGTTTTTT.

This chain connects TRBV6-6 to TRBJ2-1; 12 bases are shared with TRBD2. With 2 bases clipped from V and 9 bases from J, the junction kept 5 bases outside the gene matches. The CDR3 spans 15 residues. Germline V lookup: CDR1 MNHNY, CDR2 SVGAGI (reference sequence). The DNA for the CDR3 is TGTGCCAGCAGTTACGGACTAGCGGGATCGAGTGAGCAGTTCTTC. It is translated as CASSYGLAGSSEQFF.

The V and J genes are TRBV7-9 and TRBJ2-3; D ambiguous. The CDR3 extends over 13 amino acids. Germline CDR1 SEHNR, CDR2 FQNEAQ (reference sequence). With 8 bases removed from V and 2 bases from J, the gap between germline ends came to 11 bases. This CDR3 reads CASGSQDTDTQYF. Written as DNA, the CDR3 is TGTGCCAGCGGCAGTCAAGACACAGATACGCAGTATTTT.

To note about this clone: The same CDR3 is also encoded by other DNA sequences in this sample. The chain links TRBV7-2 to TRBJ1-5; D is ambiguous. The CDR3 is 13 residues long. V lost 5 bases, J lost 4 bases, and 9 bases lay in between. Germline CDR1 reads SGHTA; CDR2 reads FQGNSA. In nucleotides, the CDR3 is TGTGCCAGCAGCCCGACGGGTAATCAGCCCCAGCATTTT. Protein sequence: CASSPTGNQPQHF.

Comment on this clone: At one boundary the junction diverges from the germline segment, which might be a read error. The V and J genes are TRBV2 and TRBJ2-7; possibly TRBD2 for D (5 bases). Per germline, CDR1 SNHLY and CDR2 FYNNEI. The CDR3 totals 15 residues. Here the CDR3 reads CASREGRSGIYEQYF. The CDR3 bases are TGTGCCAGCAGGGAAGGGAGATCCGGAATATACGAGCAGTACTTC. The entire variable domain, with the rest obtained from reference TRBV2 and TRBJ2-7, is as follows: EPEVTQTPSHQVTQMGQEVILRCVPISNHLYFYWYRQILGQKVEFLVSFYNNEISEKSEIFDDQFSVERPDGSNFTLKIRSTKLEDSAMYFCASREGRSGIYEQYFGPGTRLTVT.

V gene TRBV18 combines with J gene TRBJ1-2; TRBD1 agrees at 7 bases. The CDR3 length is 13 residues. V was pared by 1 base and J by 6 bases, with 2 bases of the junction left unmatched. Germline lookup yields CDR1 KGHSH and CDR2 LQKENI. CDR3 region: CASSPLDRDGYTF. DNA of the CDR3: TGTGCCAGCTCACCACTCGACAGGGATGGCTACACCTTC.

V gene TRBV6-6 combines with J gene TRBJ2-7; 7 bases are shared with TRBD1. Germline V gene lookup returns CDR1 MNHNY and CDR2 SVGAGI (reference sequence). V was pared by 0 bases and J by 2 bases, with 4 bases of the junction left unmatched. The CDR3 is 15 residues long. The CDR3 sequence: CASSYSGDSTYEQYF. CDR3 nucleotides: TGTGCCAGCAGTTACTCGGGGGACAGCACCTACGAGCAGTACTTC.

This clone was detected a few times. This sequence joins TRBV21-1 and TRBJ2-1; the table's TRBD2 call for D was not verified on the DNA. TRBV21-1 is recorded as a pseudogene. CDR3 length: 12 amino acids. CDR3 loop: CASSKVALEQFF. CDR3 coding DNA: TGTGCCAGCAGCAAAGTAGCGCTTGAGCAGTTCTTC.

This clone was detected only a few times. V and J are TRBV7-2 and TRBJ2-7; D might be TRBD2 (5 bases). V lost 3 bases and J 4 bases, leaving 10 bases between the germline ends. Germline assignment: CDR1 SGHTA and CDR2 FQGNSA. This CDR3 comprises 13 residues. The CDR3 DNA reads TGTGCCAGCAGCTTCGGGGTTCAGTACGAGCAGTACTTC. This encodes CASSFGVQYEQYF.